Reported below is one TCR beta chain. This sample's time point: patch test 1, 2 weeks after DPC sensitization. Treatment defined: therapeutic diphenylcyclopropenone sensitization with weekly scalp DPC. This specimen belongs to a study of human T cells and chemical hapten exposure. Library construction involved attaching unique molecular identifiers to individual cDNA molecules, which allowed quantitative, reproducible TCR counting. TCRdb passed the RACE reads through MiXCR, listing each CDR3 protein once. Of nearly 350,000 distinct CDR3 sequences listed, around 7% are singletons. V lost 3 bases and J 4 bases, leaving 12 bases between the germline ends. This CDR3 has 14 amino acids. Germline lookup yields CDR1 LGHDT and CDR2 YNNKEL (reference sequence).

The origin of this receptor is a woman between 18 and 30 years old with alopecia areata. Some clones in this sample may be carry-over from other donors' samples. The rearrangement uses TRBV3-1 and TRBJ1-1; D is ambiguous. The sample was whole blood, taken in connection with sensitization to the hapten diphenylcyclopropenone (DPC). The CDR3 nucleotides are TGTGCCAGCAGCCAGTTTAACAGCGGCACTGAAGCTTTCTTT. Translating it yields CASSQFNSGTEAFF. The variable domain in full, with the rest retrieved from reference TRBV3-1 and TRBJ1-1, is DTAVSQTPKYLVTQMGNDKSIKCEQNLGHDTMYWYKQDSKKFLKIMFSYNNKELIINETVPNRFSPKSPDKAHLNLHINSLELGDSAVYFCASSQFNSGTEAFFGQGTRLTVV.